This entry is about one T cell receptor (beta chain). What it binds is not known. The sample originates from a study of shared clonotypes between healthy human individuals. Repertoires were generated with immunoSEQ multiplex PCR, while TCRdb's copy carries only in-frame clones and drops some. The repertoire consists of over 2 million clones, with 90% to 95% occurring once and the leading ten covering roughly 0.13%. Broader study findings: Clonotypes that were shared across a handful of donors made up about 4.5% of naive CD4 clonotypes.

This receptor was taken from a man between 18 and 29 years old in good health. The sample taken for sequencing was naive CD4+ T cells sorted from blood. Subset denoted: CD45RA+ positively selected.

The CDR3 DNA follows: TGTGCCAGTAGTATACGAAAAGCGGGGCTCTCCTACGAGCAGTACTTC. Translation: CASSIRKAGLSYEQYF. The V gene is TRBV19, the J gene TRBJ2-7, with 7 bases matching TRBD2. The CDR3 totals 16 residues. From germline, CDR1 is LNHDA and CDR2 SQIVND (reference sequence). Trimming removed 2 bases from V and 0 bases from J; junction bases left unmatched: 7.